What follows are 14 T cell receptor beta chains derived from one specimen sequenced in a study of blood T cells in healthy people across ages (dated by TCRdb to 2015 to 2017). Receptor libraries were prepared by 5' RACE. Reads for this sample came from an Illumina HiSeq 2500. The second PCR ran for about 7 to 11 cycles and used a J-beta primer mix along with a sample-barcoded 5' primer. The public sequencing data were trimmed at Q25 with fastp and processed into clonotypes with MiXCR by TCRdb, which kept only in-frame beta chains. When rows share a CDR3 protein, they turn into one entry using the most common DNA and genes. The sample table records roughly 790,000 distinct CDR3 sequences; 35% to 45% of these occur just once. Together, the top ten hold under 25% of the sample. Material: blood. These receptors all stem from an older woman in good health.

This clonotype has a handful of counts. The J gene is TRBJ1-2, the V gene TRBV18; 7 bases are a match to TRBD1. The germline gives CDR1 KGHSH, CDR2 LQKENI. J lost 4 bases, V lost 4 bases, and 12 bases had no gene match. The CDR3 has 16 residues. The CDR3 DNA follows: TGTGCCAGCTCACGACGCCGGGACAGATTTTTCTATGGCTACACCTTC. Translated, it gives CASSRRRDRFFYGYTF.

The chain has TRBV27 and TRBJ2-3, with D perhaps matching TRBD1 or TRBD2 (6 bases each). The CDR3 is made up of 18 amino acids. V lost 2 bases and J lost 1, with 19 bases in between. Germline V gives CDR1 MNHEY, CDR2 SMNVEV (reference sequence). The CDR3 DNA sequence: TGTGCCAGCAGTTTAGCCAGGGGAGGCCCACAGCGCACAGATACGCAGTATTTT. This sequence encodes CASSLARGGPQRTDTQYF.

This clonotype appeared a few times. This chain joins TRBV6-2 or TRBV6-3 and TRBJ2-7; the D gene is possibly TRBD2 (5 bases). This CDR3 is 15 amino acids long. The V and J ends lost 6 bases and 5 bases respectively, with 20 bases between them. Germline V gene data show CDR1 as MNHEY and CDR2 as SVGEGT. The CDR3 protein is CASRPTRAEVHEQYF. The CDR3 bases are TGTGCCAGCAGGCCGACTCGAGCGGAGGTCCACGAGCAGTACTTC.

This clonotype was observed a few times. The chain has TRBV4-1 and TRBJ2-5; 10 nucleotides align to TRBD2. Trimming at V came to 0 bases and at J to 2 bases, leaving 3 bases not matched to a gene. From germline, CDR1 is MGHRA and CDR2 YSYEKL. The CDR3 spans 16 residues. CDR3 DNA sequence: TGCGCCAGCAGCCAAGATGCTAGCGGGAGACAAGAGACCCAGTACTTC. The encoded protein is CASSQDASGRQETQYF.

The V and J genes are TRBV2 and TRBJ2-4, with 13 bases that match TRBD2. V lost 8 bases and J lost 13; bases outside the gene matches: 8. CDR3 length equals 13 residues. Per the germline V gene, CDR1 is SNHLY and CDR2 is FYNNEI. Here the CDR3 reads CASRTSGRGEQYF. CDR3 DNA sequence: TGTGCCAGCCGGACTAGCGGGAGAGGTGAGCAGTACTTC.

V is TRBV20-1 and J is TRBJ2-3; D perhaps matches TRBD2 (6 bases). Trimming took off 6 bases at V and 0 bases at J, with 13 bases between the two ends. The CDR3 is made up of 14 amino acids. CDR1 and CDR2 from the germline V gene are DFQATT and SNEGSKA (reference sequence). CDR3 loop: CSAYGRASTDTQYF. The CDR3 DNA is TGCAGTGCCTACGGGAGAGCTAGCACAGATACGCAGTATTTT.

This chain uses TRBV7-2 with TRBJ2-3; 7 positions agree with TRBD1. Germline-derived CDR1 and CDR2 are SGHTA and FQGNSA. The CDR3 length is 15 residues. V lost 5 bases, J lost 2 bases, and 7 bases stayed unmatched. CDR3 DNA sequence: TGTGCCAGCAGCCCAACAGGGGTTTACACAGATACGCAGTATTTT. Its protein is CASSPTGVYTDTQYF. The full variable domain, with the rest looked up from reference TRBV7-2 and TRBJ2-3, is GAGVSQSPSNKVTEKGKDVELRCDPISGHTALYWYRQSLGQGLEFLIYFQGNSAPDKSGLPSDRFSAERTGGSVSTLTIQRTQQEDSAVYLCASSPTGVYTDTQYFGPGTRLTVL.

V usage is TRBV12-3 or TRBV12-4 and J usage is TRBJ2-3; D might be TRBD2 (5 bases). This CDR3 spans 13 amino acids. Between the trimmed V and J ends, which lost 6 bases and 5 bases, there was a span of 12 bases. The CDR3 sequence is CASRLMGRDTQYF. In nucleotides, the CDR3 is TGTGCCAGCAGGCTCATGGGGAGAGATACGCAGTATTTT.

V usage is TRBV21-1 and J usage is TRBJ1-5; the DNA was not compared with TRBD1, the D call given in the table. TRBV21-1 is classified as a pseudogene. The CDR3 spans 17 residues. The CDR3 here is CASSEYQDRYSNQPQHF. DNA for the CDR3: TGTGCCAGCAGCGAATACCAGGACAGATATAGCAATCAGCCCCAGCATTTT.

This clonotype turned up a few times. The chain recombines TRBV29-1 with TRBJ1-5; D is perhaps TRBD1 (5 bases). Trimming cost V 1 base and J 7 bases, with 11 bases left between them. Germline V gene data show CDR1 as SQVTM and CDR2 as ANQGSEA. CDR3 length equals 13 residues. This chain's CDR3 is CSVEVGGSQPQHF. In nucleotides, the CDR3 is TGCAGCGTTGAAGTGGGGGGTTCGCAGCCCCAGCATTTT.

This clonotype was counted ten times or more. The chain links TRBV29-1 to TRBJ2-4; 8 bases match TRBD2. Germline loops: CDR1 SQVTM, CDR2 ANQGSEA. Unmatched junction bases numbered 6, after V lost 2 bases and J lost 6 bases. CDR3 length equals 14 residues. CDR3 bases: TGCAGCGTTGAACCCCGGGGGGGAGGAAACATTCAGTACTTC. This gives the protein CSVEPRGGGNIQYF.

This clonotype appeared a single time. In this CDR3 the conserved last residue, phenylalanine or tryptophan, is missing, so a read error is likely. This chain uses TRBV18 with TRBJ2-3; D gene ambiguous. Germline CDR1 and CDR2: KGHSH and LQKENI. V lost 2 bases and J 2 bases, leaving 8 bases between the germline ends. CDR3 length: 14 residues. The CDR3 protein is CASSPSQHTDTQYL. The CDR3 DNA is TGTGCCAGCTCACCATCACAGCACACAGATACGCAGTATTTG.

This clonotype was counted between two and nine times. The rearrangement joins TRBV6-2 or TRBV6-3 to TRBJ2-5; D tentatively fits TRBD1 or TRBD2 (5 bases each). Trimming took 2 bases from V and 7 from J, leaving 17 bases between them. Per germline, CDR1 MNHEY and CDR2 SVGEGT. CDR3 length: 15 amino acids. The CDR3 DNA reads as TGTGCCAGCAGTTACCTGGGGGATAAGAAGGGGACCCAGTACTTC. Encoded protein: CASSYLGDKKGTQYF.

This clonotype occurred once. The V and J genes are TRBV11-2 and TRBJ2-7, with D unclear. Trimming pared 1 base from V and 4 bases from J, leaving 11 bases between. This CDR3 comprises 14 residues. Germline CDR1 is SGHAT and CDR2 is FQNNGV. The CDR3 loop reads CASSLGAELYEQYF. The CDR3, as DNA: TGTGCCAGCAGCTTAGGAGCAGAACTATACGAGCAGTACTTC.